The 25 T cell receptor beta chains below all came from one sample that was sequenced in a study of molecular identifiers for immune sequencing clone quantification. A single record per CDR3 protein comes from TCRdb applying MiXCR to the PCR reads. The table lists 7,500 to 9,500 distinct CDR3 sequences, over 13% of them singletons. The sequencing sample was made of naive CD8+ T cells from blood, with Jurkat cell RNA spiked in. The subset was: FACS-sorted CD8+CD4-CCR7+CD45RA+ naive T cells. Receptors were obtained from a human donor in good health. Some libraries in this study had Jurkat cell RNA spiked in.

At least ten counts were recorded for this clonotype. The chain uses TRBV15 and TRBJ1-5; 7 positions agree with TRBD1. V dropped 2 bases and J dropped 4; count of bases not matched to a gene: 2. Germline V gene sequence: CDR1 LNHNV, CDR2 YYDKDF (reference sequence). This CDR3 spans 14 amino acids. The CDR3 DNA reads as TGTGCCACCAGCAGACAGGGGGGGAATCAGCCCCAGCATTTT. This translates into CATSRQGGNQPQHF.

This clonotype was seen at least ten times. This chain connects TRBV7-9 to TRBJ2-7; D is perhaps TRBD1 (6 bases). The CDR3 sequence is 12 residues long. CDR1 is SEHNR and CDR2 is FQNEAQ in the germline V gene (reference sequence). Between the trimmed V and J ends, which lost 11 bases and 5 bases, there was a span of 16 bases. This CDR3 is CAGQKTGNEQYF. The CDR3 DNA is TGTGCCGGACAAAAGACAGGTAACGAGCAGTACTTC.

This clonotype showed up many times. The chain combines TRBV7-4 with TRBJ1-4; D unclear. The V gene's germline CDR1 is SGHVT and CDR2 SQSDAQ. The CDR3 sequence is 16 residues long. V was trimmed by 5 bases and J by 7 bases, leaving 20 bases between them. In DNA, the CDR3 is TGTGCCAGCAGCACCGTTTGTACAGAGCGAGGTGAAAAACTGTTTTTT. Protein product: CASSTVCTERGEKLFF.

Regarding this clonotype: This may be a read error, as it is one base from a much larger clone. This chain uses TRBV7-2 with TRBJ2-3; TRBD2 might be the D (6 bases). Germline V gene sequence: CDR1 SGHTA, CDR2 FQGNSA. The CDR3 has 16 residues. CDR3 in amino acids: CAGSLDAGIVSDTQYF. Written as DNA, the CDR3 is TGTGCCGGCAGCTTAGACGCGGGAATTGTCTCAGATACGCAGTATTTT.

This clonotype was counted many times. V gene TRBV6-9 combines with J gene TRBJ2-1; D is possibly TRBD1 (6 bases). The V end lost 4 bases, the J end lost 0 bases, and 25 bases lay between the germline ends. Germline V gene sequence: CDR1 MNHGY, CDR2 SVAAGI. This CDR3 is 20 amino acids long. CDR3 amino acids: CASSSRRDTPRRNSYNEQFF. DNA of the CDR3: TGTGCCAGCAGTTCTAGACGGGACACCCCAAGAAGAAACTCCTACAATGAGCAGTTCTTC.

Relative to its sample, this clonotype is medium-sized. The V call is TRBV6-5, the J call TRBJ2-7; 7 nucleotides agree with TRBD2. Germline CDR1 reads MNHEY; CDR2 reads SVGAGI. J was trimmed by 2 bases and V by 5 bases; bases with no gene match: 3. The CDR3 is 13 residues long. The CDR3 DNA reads TGTGCCAGCAGTCCGGCGGGAGCCTACGAGCAGTACTTC. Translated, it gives CASSPAGAYEQYF.

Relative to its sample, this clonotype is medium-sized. CDR3 loop: CASSFRQGRTEAFF. The CDR3 DNA reads as TGTGCCAGCAGCTTCAGACAGGGGAGGACTGAAGCTTTCTTT. The rearrangement joins TRBV7-2 to TRBJ1-1, with 8 bases that match TRBD1. Germline V gene data show CDR1 as SGHTA and CDR2 as FQGNSA. After removal of 3 bases from V and 5 bases from J, the junction contained 5 bases not matched to a gene. This CDR3 spans 14 amino acids.

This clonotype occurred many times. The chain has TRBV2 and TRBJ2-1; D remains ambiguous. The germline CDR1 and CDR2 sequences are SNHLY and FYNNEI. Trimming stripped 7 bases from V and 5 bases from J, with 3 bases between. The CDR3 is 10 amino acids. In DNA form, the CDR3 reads TGTGCCAGCACGAACAATGAGCAGTTCTTC. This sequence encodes CASTNNEQFF.

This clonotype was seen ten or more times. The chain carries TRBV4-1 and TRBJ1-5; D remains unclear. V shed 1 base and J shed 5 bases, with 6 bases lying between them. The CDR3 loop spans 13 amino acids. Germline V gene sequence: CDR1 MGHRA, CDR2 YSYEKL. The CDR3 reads CASSQGRDQPQHF. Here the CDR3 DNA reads TGCGCCAGCAGCCAAGGTAGGGATCAGCCCCAGCATTTT.

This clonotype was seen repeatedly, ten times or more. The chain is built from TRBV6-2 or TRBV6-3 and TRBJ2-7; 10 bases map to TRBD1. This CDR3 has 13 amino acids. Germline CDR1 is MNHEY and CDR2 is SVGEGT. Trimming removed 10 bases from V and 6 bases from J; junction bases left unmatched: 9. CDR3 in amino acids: CAIAGQGTLEQYF. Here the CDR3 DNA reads TGTGCCATTGCGGGACAGGGGACCCTCGAGCAGTACTTC.

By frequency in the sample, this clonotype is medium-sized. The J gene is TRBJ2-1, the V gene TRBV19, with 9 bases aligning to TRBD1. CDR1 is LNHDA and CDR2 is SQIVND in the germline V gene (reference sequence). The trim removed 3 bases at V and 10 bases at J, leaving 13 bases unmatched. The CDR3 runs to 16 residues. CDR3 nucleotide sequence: TGTGCCAGTAGTATCGGGACAGGGTTTGTGGGATTGGAGCAGTTCTTC. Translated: CASSIGTGFVGLEQFF. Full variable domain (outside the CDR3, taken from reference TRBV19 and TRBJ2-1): DGGITQSPKYLFRKEGQNVTLSCEQNLNHDAMYWYRQDPGQGLRLIYYSQIVNDFQKGDIAEGYSVSREKKESFPLTVTSAQKNPTAFYLCASSIGTGFVGLEQFFGPGTRLTVL.

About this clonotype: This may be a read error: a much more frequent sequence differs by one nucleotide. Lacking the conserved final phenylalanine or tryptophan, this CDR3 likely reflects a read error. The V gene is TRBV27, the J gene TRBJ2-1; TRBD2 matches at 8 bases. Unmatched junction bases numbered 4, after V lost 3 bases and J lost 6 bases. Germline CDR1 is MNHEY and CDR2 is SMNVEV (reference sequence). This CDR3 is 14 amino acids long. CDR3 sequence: CASSFSGRVNEQFL. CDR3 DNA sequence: TGTGCCAGCAGTTTCAGCGGGAGAGTCAATGAGCAGTTCCTC.

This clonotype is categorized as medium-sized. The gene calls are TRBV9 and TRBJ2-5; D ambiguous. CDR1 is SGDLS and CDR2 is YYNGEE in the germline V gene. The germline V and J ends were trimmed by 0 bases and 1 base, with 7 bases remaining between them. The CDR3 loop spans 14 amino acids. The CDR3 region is CASSVELGQETQYF. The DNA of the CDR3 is TGTGCCAGCAGCGTAGAGTTGGGCCAAGAGACCCAGTACTTC.

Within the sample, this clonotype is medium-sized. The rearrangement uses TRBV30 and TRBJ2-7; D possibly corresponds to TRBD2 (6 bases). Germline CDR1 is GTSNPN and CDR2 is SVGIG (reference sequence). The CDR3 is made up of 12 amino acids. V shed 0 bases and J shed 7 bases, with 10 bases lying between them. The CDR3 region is CAWSVGSGEQYF. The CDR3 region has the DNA TGTGCCTGGAGTGTCGGCAGCGGGGAGCAGTACTTC.

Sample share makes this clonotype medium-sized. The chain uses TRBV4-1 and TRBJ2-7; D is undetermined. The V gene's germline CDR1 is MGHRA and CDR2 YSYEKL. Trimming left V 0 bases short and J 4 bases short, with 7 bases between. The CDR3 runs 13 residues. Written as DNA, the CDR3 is TGCGCCAGCAGCCAAGATCTTACGTACGAGCAGTACTTC. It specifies CASSQDLTYEQYF.

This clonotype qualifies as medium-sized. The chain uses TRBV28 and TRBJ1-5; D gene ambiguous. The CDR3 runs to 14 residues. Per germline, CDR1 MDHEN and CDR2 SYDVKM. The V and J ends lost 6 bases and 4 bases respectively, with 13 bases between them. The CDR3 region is CASSLSAWNQPQHF. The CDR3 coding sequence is TGTGCCAGCAGCCTCTCGGCTTGGAATCAGCCCCAGCATTTT.

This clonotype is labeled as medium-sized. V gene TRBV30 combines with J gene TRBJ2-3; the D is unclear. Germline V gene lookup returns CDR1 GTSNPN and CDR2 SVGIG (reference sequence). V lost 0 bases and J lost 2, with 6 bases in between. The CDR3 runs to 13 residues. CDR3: CAWSVSNTDTQYF. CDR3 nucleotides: TGTGCCTGGAGTGTATCCAACACAGATACGCAGTATTTT.

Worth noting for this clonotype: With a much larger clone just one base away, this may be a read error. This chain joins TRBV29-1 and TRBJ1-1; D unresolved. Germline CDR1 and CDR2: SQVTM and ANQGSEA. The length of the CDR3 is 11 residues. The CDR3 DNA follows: TGCGGCGTGGCAGCGAACACTGAAGCTTTCTTT. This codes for CGVAANTEAFF.

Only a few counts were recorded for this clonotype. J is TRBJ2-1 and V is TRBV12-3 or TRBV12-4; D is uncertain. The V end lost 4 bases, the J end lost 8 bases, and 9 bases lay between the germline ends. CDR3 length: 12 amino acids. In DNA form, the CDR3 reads TGTGCCAGCAGTTACTCGGCCCATGAGCAGTTCTTC. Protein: CASSYSAHEQFF.

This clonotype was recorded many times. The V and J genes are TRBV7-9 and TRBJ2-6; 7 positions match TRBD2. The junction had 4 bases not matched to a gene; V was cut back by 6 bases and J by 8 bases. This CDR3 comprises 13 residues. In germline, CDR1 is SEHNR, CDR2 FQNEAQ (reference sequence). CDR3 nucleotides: TGTGCCAGCAGACCCGGGGGGACCAACGTCCTGACTTTC. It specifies CASRPGGTNVLTF.

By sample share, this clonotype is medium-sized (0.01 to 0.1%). This CDR3 is CASSPGLAGGSFTDTQYF. CDR3 coding DNA: TGTGCCAGCAGTCCGGGACTAGCGGGAGGGTCTTTCACAGATACGCAGTATTTT. The rearrangement uses TRBV27 and TRBJ2-3; TRBD2 matches 16 bases. Germline V gene sequence: CDR1 MNHEY, CDR2 SMNVEV (reference sequence). The length of the CDR3 is 18 residues. J gave up 2 bases and V 5 bases, and 7 bases lay outside the gene matches.

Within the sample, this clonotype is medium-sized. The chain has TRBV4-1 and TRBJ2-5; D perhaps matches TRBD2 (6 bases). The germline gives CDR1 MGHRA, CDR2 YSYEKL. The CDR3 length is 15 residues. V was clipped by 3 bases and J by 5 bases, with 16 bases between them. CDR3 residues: CASSQPMEGWETQYF. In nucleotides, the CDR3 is TGCGCCAGCAGCCAGCCTATGGAGGGGTGGGAGACCCAGTACTTC.

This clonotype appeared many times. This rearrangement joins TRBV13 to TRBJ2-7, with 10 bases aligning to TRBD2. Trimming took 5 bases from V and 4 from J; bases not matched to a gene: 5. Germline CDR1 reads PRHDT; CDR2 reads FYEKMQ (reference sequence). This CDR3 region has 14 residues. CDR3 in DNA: TGTGCCAGCAGCGAGAGCGGGAGGGAGTACGAGCAGTACTTC. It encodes CASSESGREYEQYF.

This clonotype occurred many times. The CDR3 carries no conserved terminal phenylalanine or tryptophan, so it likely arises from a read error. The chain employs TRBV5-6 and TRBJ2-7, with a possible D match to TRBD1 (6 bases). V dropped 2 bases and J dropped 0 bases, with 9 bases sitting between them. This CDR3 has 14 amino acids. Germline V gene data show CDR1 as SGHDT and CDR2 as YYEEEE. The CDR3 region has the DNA TGTGCCAGCAGCTTACTGGACAGCTCCTACGAGCAGTACCTC. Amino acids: CASSLLDSSYEQYL.

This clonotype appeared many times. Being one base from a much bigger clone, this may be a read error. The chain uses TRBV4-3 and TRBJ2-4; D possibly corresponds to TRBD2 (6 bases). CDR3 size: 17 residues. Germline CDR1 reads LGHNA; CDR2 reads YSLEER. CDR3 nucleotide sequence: TGCGCCAGCAGCCCCAAGCGGGCTACCCTAGCCAAAACCATTCAGTACTTC. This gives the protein CASSPKRATLAKTIQYF.